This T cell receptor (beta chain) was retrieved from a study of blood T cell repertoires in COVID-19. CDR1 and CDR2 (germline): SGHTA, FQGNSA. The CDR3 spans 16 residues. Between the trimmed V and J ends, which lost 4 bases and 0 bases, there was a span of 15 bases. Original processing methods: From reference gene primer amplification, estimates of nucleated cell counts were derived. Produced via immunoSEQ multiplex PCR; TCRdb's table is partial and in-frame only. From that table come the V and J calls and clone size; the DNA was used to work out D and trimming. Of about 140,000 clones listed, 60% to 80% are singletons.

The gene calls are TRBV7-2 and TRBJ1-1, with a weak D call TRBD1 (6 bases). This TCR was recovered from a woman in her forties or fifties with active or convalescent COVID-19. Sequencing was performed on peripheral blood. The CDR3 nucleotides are TGTGCCAGCAGCTCGGACAGCCTTTTAGTGAACACTGAAGCTTTCTTT. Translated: CASSSDSLLVNTEAFF. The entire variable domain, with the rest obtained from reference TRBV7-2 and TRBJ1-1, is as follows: GAGVSQSPSNKVTEKGKDVELRCDPISGHTALYWYRQSLGQGLEFLIYFQGNSAPDKSGLPSDRFSAERTGGSVSTLTIQRTQQEDSAVYLCASSSDSLLVNTEAFFGQGTRLTVV.